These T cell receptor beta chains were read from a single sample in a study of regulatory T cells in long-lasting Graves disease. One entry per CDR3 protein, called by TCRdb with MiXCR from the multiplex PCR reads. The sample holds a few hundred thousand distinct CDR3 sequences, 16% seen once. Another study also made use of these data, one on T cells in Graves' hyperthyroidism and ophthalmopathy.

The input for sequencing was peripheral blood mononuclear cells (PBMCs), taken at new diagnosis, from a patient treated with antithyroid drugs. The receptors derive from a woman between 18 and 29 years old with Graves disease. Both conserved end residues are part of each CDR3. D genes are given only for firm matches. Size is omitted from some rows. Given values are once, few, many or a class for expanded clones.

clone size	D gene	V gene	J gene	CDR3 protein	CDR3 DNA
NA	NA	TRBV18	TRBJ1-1	CASSPLANTGAFF	TGTGCCAGCTCACCATTAGCGAACACTGGAGCTTTCTTT
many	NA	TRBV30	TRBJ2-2	CAWRQGSGELFF	TGTGCCTGGAGGCAGGGTTCCGGGGAGCTGTTTTTT
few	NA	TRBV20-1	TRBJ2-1	CSAIQGLGPYNEQFF	TGCAGTGCTATCCAGGGGTTGGGACCCTACAATGAGCAGTTCTTC
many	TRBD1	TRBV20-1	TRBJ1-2	CSATTQGNYGYTF	TGCAGTGCTACCACACAGGGGAACTATGGCTACACCTTC
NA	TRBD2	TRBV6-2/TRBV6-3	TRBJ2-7	CASSRTSEAYEQYF	TGTGCCAGCAGCCGGACTAGCGAGGCCTACGAGCAGTACTTC
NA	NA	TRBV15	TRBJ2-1	CATSRDVGAKGYNEQFF	TGTGCCACCAGCAGAGATGTCGGGGCGAAGGGCTACAATGAGCAGTTCTTC
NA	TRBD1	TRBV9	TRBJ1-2	CASSVVTGGYGYTF	TGTGCCAGCAGCGTAGTAACAGGGGGCTATGGCTACACCTTC
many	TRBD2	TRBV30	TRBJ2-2	CAWSAPGGAGDTGELFF	TGTGCCTGGAGTGCCCCCGGGGGGGCGGGTGACACCGGGGAGCTGTTTTTT
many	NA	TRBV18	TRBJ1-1	CASSPLWTGGIAFF	TGTGCCAGCTCACCCCTTTGGACGGGGGGAATAGCTTTCTTT
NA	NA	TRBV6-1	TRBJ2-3	CASNLNVGGVGWTQYF	TGTGCCAGCAATCTAAACGTAGGGGGAGTAGGCTGGACGCAGTATTTT
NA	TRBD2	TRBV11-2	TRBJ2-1	CASSLTTSDYNEQFF	TGTGCCAGCAGCTTAACAACTAGCGACTACAATGAGCAGTTCTTC
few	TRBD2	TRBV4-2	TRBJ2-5	CASSQVQGLAGDNPWETQYF	TGTGCCAGCAGCCAGGTACAAGGACTAGCGGGGGACAATCCTTGGGAGACCCAGTACTTC
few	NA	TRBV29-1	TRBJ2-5	CSVELGGETQYF	TGCAGCGTTGAACTAGGGGGGGAGACCCAGTACTTC
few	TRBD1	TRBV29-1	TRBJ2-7	CSVNPGQGYEQYF	TGCAGCGTCAACCCGGGACAGGGCTACGAGCAGTACTTC
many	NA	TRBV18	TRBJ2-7	CASSPRSTGNTGEQYF	TGTGCCAGCTCACCACGCTCGACTGGAAATACTGGTGAGCAGTACTTC
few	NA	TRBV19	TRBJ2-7	CASSIGASEQYF	TGTGCCAGTAGTATAGGGGCCAGCGAGCAGTACTTC
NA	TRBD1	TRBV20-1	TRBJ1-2	CSAPPRDRGYGYTF	TGCAGTGCTCCCCCCCGGGACAGGGGTTATGGCTACACCTTC
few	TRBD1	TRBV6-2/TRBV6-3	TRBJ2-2	CATQDRGWTGELFF	TGTGCCACACAAGACAGGGGATGGACCGGGGAGCTGTTTTTT
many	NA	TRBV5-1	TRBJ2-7	CASSTWANYEQYF	TGCGCCAGCAGTACGTGGGCTAACTACGAGCAGTACTTC
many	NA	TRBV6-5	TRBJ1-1	CASSYGAVTEAFF	TGTGCCAGCAGTTATGGGGCCGTCACTGAAGCTTTCTTT
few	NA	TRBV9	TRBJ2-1	CASSVGGAPHNEQFF	TGTGCCAGCAGCGTAGGGGGGGCTCCTCACAATGAGCAGTTCTTC
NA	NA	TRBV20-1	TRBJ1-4	CSASWTVSGEKLFF	TGCAGTGCTTCTTGGACAGTGAGTGGTGAAAAACTGTTTTTT
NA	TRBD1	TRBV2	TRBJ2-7	CASSVRMSRDRAYEQYF	TGTGCCAGCAGTGTCCGTATGTCCCGGGACAGGGCTTACGAGCAGTACTTC
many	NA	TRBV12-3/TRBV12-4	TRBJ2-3	CASSKVQNTQYF	TGTGCCAGCAGTAAGGTCCAGAATACGCAGTATTTT
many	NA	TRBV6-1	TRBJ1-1	CATLWDPNTEAFF	TGTGCCACCCTTTGGGACCCGAACACTGAAGCTTTCTTT
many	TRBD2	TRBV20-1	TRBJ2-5	CSARRLAGGETQYF	TGCAGTGCTAGGCGACTAGCGGGGGGAGAGACCCAGTACTTC